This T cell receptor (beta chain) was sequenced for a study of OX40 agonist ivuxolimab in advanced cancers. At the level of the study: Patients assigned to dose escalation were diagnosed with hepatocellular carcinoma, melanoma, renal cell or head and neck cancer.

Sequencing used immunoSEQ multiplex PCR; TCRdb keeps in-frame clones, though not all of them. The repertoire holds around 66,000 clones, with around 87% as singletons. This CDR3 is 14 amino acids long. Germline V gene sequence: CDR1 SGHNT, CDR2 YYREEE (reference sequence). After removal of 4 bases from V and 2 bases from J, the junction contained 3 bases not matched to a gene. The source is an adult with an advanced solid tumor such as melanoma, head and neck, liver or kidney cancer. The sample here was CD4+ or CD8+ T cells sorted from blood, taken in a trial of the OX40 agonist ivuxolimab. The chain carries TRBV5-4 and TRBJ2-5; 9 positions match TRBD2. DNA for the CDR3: TGTGCCAGCAGCACAGCGGGAGGACAAGAGACCCAGTACTTC. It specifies CASSTAGGQETQYF.